A single sample gave rise to the 17 T cell receptor beta chains below, sequenced in a study of shared clonotypes between healthy human individuals. The table came from immunoSEQ multiplex PCR; TCRdb's copy has only in-frame clones and leaves some out. This table has over a million clones, more than 95% appearing once. Sequenced: naive CD4+ T cells sorted from blood. Subset reported: CD45RA+ positively selected. Receptor source: a man in his thirties or forties in good health.

This clone came up once. The chain joins TRBV18 to TRBJ2-1; 12 positions match TRBD2. Trimming took 3 bases from V and 8 from J; bases not matched to a gene: 11. This CDR3 is 17 amino acids long. Germline CDR1 and CDR2: KGHSH and LQKENI. The CDR3: CASSPMETSGSIYEQFF. As DNA, the CDR3 is TGTGCCAGCTCACCGATGGAGACTAGCGGGAGTATCTATGAGCAGTTCTTC.

V gene TRBV19 combines with J gene TRBJ2-3; D possibly uses TRBD1 or TRBD2 (5 bases each). V lost 5 bases to trimming and J lost 6 bases, with 18 bases between them. The CDR3 totals 15 residues. Germline loops: CDR1 LNHDA, CDR2 SQIVND (reference sequence). The CDR3: CASSLTGTSGDTQYF. CDR3 DNA: TGTGCCAGTAGTCTGACCGGGACCAGCGGTGATACGCAGTATTTT.

The chain couples TRBV11-1 to TRBJ2-1; tentative D call: TRBD2 (6 bases). Between the trimmed V and J ends, which lost 3 bases and 8 bases, there was a span of 20 bases. Germline loops: CDR1 SGHAT, CDR2 FQDESV (reference sequence). This CDR3 is 16 amino acids long. The CDR3 region is CASSFNSGVGVYEQFF. The CDR3 DNA follows: TGTGCCAGCAGCTTTAATTCGGGAGTCGGTGTCTATGAGCAGTTCTTC.

This sequence joins TRBV19 and TRBJ2-7; 12 nucleotides match TRBD2. J was trimmed by 5 bases and V by 5 bases; bases with no gene match: 7. There are 15 residues in the CDR3. The germline CDR1 and CDR2 sequences are LNHDA and SQIVND (reference sequence). This chain's CDR3 is CASSVTSGRSDEQYF. CDR3 nucleotide sequence: TGTGCCAGTAGTGTGACTAGCGGGAGAAGCGACGAGCAGTACTTC.

The chain links TRBV11-2 to TRBJ2-1; 9 bases align to TRBD2. The CDR3 is 16 residues long. The germline V gene encodes CDR1 SGHAT and CDR2 FQNNGV. V trimming: 4 bases; J trimming: 9 bases; junction bases outside the gene matches: 13. The CDR3 coding sequence is TGTGCCAGCAGCTCCCTAGCGGGGTGGGTAGGGAGTGAGCAGTTCTTC. This encodes CASSSLAGWVGSEQFF.

The gene calls are TRBV19 and TRBJ2-1; 12 nucleotides align to TRBD2. Germline V gene data show CDR1 as LNHDA and CDR2 as SQIVND (reference sequence). The CDR3 has 17 residues. V lost 3 bases, J lost 5 bases, and 8 bases stayed unmatched. In DNA form, the CDR3 reads TGTGCCAGTAGTATCCCCCCCCGACTAGCGGGAGACAATGAGCAGTTCTTC. This sequence encodes CASSIPPRLAGDNEQFF.

The chain combines TRBV6-5 with TRBJ2-7, with 9 bases aligning to TRBD2. The germline V gene has CDR1 MNHEY and CDR2 SVGAGI. The CDR3 is made up of 13 amino acids. The V segment lost 5 bases and the J segment 12 bases; nucleotides outside the gene matches: 11. In DNA, the CDR3 is TGTGCCAGCAGTGACGGGACTAGCAGCGTCCCGTACTTC. Its translation: CASSDGTSSVPYF.

This chain uses TRBV6-1 with TRBJ2-3, with TRBD2 matching over 8 bases. Germline assignment: CDR1 MNHNS and CDR2 SASEGT. The CDR3 has 16 amino acids. V dropped 4 bases and J dropped 0; count of bases not matched to a gene: 6. This CDR3 reads CASSAKTSASTDTQYF. The CDR3 DNA is TGTGCCAGCAGTGCCAAGACTAGCGCTAGCACAGATACGCAGTATTTT.

The chain combines TRBV18 with TRBJ2-1; 10 nucleotides match TRBD1. The length of the CDR3 is 14 residues. J gave up 3 bases and V 6 bases, and 2 bases lay outside the gene matches. Per the germline V gene, CDR1 is KGHSH and CDR2 is LQKENI. Written as DNA, the CDR3 is TGTGCCAGCTCTCGGGACAGGGGCTACAATGAGCAGTTCTTC. It is translated as CASSRDRGYNEQFF.

The chain combines TRBV5-1 with TRBJ1-5; D unresolved. The CDR3 consists of 15 residues. Germline V gene lookup returns CDR1 SGHRS and CDR2 YFSETQ. Trimming took 4 bases from V and 5 from J, leaving 16 bases between them. CDR3 nucleotides: TGCGCCAGCAGCCCGAAGCCCACTGCTGATCAGCCCCAGCATTTT. It codes for CASSPKPTADQPQHF.

On this clone: In the same sample, other DNA sequences code for this CDR3. The gene calls are TRBV27 and TRBJ2-5; D ambiguous. The V gene lost 9 bases and the J gene lost 0 bases, with 8 bases spanning the gap. The CDR3 covers 12 residues. Germline V CDR1 and CDR2: MNHEY, SMNVEV (reference sequence). CDR3 bases: TGTGCCAGTTCGGCCCACCAAGAGACCCAGTACTTC. Its protein is CASSAHQETQYF.

The rearrangement joins TRBV7-6 to TRBJ2-7; TRBD1 is a possible D gene (6 bases). The V and J ends lost 1 base and 7 bases respectively, with 17 bases between them. This CDR3 is 15 amino acids long. Germline V gene sequence: CDR1 SGHVS, CDR2 FNYEAQ. Here the CDR3 DNA reads TGTGCCAGCAGCTTAGGACAGGCTGTTTCTGGGGAGCAGTACTTC. It yields the protein CASSLGQAVSGEQYF.

This chain joins TRBV5-6 and TRBJ2-3; D may be TRBD2 (5 bases). Trimming removed 0 bases from V and 0 bases from J, with 11 bases in between. In germline, CDR1 is SGHDT, CDR2 YYEEEE. The CDR3 covers 16 residues. The CDR3 loop is CASSLGATRSTDTQYF. In DNA form, the CDR3 reads TGTGCCAGCAGCTTGGGGGCCACTAGAAGCACAGATACGCAGTATTTT.

V and J are TRBV19 and TRBJ2-3; 8 bases fit TRBD2. After removal of 3 bases from V and 8 bases from J, the junction contained 4 bases not matched to a gene. Per the germline V gene, CDR1 is LNHDA and CDR2 is SQIVND (reference sequence). This CDR3 region has 13 residues. The CDR3 here is CASSIQTSATQYF. CDR3 nucleotides: TGTGCCAGTAGTATTCAGACTAGCGCTACGCAGTATTTT.

This clone is a singleton in its sample. This chain uses TRBV5-1 with TRBJ2-2; the D gene could be TRBD1 or TRBD2 (5 bases each). Trimming removed 6 bases at V and 7 bases at J, with 22 bases between. The CDR3 sequence is 16 residues long. Germline CDR1 reads SGHRS; CDR2 reads YFSETQ. The CDR3 sequence: CASKHTRAPRGGELFF. CDR3 bases: TGCGCCAGCAAGCACACCCGGGCCCCGAGGGGCGGGGAGCTGTTTTTT. Together with reference TRBV5-1 and TRBJ2-2, the CDR3 gives the full variable domain: KAGVTQTPRYLIKTRGQQVTLSCSPISGHRSVSWYQQTPGQGLQFLFEYFSETQRNKGNFPGRFSGRQFSNSRSEMNVSTLELGDSALYLCASKHTRAPRGGELFFGEGSRLTVL.

The CDR3 sequence is CASSTTNYGYTF. The CDR3 DNA sequence: TGTGCCAGCAGCACAACCAACTATGGCTACACCTTC. V and J are TRBV7-2 and TRBJ1-2; D call uncertain. Germline CDR1 reads SGHTA; CDR2 reads FQGNSA. Trimming pared 5 bases from V and 2 bases from J, leaving 6 bases between. There are 12 residues in the CDR3.

The chain has TRBV7-3 and TRBJ2-5; 11 nucleotides line up with TRBD1. Trimming cost V 5 bases and J 5 bases; bases outside gene matches: 7. The germline V gene encodes CDR1 SGHTA and CDR2 FQGTGA. CDR3 size: 15 residues. The CDR3 region has the DNA TGTGCCAGCAGCCCCCGGACAGGGGGCGGGGAGACCCAGTACTTC. It codes for CASSPRTGGGETQYF.